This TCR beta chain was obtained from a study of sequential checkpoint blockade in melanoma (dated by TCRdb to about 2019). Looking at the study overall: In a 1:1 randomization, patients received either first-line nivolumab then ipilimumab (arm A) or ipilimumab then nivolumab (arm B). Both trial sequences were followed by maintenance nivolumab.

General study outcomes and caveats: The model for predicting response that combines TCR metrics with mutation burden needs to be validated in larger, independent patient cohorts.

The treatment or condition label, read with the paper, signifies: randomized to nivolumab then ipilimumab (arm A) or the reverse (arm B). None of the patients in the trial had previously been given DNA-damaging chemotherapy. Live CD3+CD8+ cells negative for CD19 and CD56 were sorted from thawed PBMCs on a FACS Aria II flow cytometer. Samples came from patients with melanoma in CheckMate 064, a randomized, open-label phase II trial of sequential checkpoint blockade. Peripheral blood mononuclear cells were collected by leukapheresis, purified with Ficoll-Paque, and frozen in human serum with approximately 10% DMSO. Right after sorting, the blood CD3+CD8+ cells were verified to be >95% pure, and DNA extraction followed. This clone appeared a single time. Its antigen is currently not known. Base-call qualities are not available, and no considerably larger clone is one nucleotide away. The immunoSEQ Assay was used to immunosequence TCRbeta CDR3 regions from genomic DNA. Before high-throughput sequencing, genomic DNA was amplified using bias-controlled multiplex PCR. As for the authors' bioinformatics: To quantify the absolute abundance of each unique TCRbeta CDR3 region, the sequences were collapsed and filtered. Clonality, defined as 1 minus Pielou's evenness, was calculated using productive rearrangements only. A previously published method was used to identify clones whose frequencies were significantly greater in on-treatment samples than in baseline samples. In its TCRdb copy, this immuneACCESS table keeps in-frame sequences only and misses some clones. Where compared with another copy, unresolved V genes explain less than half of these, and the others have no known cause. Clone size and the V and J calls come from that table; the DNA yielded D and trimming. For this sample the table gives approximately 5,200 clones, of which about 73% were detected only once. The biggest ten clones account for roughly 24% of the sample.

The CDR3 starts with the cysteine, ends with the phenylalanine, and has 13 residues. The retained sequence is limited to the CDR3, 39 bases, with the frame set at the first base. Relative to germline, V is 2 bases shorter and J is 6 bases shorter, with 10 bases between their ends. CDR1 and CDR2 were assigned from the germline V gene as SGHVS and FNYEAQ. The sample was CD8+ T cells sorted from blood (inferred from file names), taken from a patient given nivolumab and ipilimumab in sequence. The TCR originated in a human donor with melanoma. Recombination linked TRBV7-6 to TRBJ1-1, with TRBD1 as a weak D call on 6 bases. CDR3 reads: CASSLLRGPEAFF. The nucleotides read TGTGCCAGCAGCTTACTCAGGGGCCCTGAAGCTTTCTTT. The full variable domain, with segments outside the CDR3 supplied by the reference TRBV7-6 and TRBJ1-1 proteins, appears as GAGVSQSPRYKVTKRGQDVALRCDPISGHVSLYWYRQALGQGPEFLTYFNYEAQQDKSGLPNDRFSAERPEGSISTLTIQRTEQRDSAMYRCASSLLRGPEAFFGQGTRLTVV.